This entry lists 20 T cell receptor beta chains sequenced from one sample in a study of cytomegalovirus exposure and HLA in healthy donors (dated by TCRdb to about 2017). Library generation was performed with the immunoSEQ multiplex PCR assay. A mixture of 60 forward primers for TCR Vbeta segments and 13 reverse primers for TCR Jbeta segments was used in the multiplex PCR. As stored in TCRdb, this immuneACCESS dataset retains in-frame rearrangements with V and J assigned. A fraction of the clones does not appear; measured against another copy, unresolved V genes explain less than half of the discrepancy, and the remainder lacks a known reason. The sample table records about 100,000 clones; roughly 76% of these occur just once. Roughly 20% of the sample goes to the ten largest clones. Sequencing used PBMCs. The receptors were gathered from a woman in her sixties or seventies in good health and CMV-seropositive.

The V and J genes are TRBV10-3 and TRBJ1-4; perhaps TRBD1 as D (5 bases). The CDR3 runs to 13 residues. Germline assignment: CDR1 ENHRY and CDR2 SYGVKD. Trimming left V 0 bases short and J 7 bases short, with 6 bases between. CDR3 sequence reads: CAISESTVEKLFF. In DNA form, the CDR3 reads TGTGCCATCAGTGAGTCGACAGTTGAAAAACTGTTTTTT.

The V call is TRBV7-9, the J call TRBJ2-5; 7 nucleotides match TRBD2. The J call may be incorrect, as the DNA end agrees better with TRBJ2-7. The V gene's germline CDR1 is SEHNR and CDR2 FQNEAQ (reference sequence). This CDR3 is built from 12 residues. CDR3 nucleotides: TGTGCCAGCAGCCCGGGGGGTCCCGAGCAGTACTTC. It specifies CASSPGGPEQYF.

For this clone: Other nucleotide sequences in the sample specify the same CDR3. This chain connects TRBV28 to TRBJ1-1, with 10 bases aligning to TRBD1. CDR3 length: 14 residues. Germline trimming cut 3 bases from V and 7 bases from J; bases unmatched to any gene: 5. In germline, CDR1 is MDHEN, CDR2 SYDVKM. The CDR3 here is CASSFLGTGVEAFF. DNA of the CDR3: TGTGCCAGCAGTTTTCTCGGGACAGGGGTTGAAGCTTTCTTT.

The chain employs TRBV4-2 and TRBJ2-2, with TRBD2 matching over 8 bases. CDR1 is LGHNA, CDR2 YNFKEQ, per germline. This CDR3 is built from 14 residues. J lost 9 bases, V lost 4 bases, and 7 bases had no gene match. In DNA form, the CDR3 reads TGTGCCAGCAGCCTCCCAGCGGGAGAACGGGAGCTGTTTTTT. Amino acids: CASSLPAGERELFF.

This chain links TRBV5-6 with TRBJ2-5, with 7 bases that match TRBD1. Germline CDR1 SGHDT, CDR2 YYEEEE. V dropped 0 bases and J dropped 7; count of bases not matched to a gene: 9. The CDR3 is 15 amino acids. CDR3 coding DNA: TGTGCCAGCAGCTTGGGGGACAGTAGCCGAGGGACCCAGTACTTC. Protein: CASSLGDSSRGTQYF.

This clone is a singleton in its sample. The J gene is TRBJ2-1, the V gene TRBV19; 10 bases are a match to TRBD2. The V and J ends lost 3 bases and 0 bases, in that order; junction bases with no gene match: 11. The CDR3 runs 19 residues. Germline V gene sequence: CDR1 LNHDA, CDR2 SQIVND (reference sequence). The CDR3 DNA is TGTGCCAGTAGTATTCTATTCGGTCGGACTAGCGGCTCCTACAATGAGCAGTTCTTC. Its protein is CASSILFGRTSGSYNEQFF. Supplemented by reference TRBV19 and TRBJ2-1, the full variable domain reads DGGITQSPKYLFRKEGQNVTLSCEQNLNHDAMYWYRQDPGQGLRLIYYSQIVNDFQKGDIAEGYSVSREKKESFPLTVTSAQKNPTAFYLCASSILFGRTSGSYNEQFFGPGTRLTVL.

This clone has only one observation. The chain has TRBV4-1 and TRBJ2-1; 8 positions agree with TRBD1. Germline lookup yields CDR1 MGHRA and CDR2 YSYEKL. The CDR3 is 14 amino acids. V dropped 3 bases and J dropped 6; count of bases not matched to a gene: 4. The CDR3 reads CASSHLTGGNEQFF. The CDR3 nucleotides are TGCGCCAGCAGCCACCTCACAGGGGGCAATGAGCAGTTCTTC.

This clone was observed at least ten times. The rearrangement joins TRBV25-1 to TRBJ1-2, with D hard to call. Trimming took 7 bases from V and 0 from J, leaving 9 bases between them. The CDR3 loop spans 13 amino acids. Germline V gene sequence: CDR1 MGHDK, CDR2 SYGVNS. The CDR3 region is CASMAGSNYGYTF. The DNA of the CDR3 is TGTGCCAGCATGGCGGGGTCTAACTATGGCTACACCTTC.

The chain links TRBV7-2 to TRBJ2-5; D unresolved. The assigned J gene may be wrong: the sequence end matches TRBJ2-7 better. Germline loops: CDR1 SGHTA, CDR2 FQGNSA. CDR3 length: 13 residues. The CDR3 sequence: CASSSQVSYEQYF. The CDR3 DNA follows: TGTGCCAGCAGCTCGCAGGTCTCCTACGAGCAGTACTTC.

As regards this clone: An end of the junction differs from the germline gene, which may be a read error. The CDR3 protein is CSSSLGGWVGFF. CDR3 sequence (DNA): TGTTCCAGCAGCTTAGGTGGTTGGGTGGGCTTCTTT. The J gene is TRBJ1-1, the V gene TRBV7-9; D is unresolved. Germline V lookup: CDR1 SEHNR, CDR2 FQNEAQ (reference sequence). The CDR3 totals 12 residues.

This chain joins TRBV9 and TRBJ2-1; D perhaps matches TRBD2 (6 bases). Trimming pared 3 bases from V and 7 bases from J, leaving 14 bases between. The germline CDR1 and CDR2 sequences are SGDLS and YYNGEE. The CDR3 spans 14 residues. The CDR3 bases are TGTGCCAGCAGCGGGGCTAGCGCCTTGAATGAGCAGTTCTTC. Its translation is CASSGASALNEQFF.

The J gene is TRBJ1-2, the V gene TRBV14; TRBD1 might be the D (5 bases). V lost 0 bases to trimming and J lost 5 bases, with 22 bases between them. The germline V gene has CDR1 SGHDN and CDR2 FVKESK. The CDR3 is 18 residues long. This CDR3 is CASSQDAAARQRPYGYTF. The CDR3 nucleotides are TGTGCCAGCAGCCAAGATGCCGCTGCGCGACAGAGACCGTATGGCTACACCTTC.

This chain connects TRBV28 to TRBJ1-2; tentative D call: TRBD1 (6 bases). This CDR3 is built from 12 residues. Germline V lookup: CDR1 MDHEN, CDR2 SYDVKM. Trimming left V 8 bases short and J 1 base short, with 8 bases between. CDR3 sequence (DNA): TGTGCCAGCCGGGACATTAACTATGGCTACACCTTC. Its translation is CASRDINYGYTF.

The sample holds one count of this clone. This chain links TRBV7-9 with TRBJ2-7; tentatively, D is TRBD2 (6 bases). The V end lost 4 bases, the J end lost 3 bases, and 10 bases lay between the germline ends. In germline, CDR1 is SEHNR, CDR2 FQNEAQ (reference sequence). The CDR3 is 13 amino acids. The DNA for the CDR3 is TGTGCCAGCAGCTCGGGACTCTACTACGAGCAGTACTTC. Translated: CASSSGLYYEQYF.

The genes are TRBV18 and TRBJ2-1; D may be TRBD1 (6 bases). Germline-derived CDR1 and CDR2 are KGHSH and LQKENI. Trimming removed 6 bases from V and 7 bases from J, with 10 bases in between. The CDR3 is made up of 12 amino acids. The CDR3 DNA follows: TGTGCCAGCTCGGCACAGGGTAATGAGCAGTTCTTC. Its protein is CASSAQGNEQFF.

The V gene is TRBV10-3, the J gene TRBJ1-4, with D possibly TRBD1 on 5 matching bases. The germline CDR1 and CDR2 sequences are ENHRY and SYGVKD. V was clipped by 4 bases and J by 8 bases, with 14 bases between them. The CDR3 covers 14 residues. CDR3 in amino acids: CAISAQGGEEKLFF. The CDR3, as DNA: TGTGCCATCAGTGCTCAGGGAGGAGAGGAAAAACTGTTTTTT.

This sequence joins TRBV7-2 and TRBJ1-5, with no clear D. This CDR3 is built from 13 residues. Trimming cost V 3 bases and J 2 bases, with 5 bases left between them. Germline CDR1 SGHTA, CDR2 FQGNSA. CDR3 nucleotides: TGTGCCAGCAGCTTCGTAGGCAATCAGCCCCAGCATTTT. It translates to CASSFVGNQPQHF.

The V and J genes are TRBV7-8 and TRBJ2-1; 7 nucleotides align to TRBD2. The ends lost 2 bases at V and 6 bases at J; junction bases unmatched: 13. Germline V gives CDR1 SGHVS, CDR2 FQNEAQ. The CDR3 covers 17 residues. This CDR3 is CASSLQILLATINEQFF. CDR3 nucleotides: TGTGCCAGCAGCTTACAAATTCTACTAGCGACTATCAATGAGCAGTTCTTC.

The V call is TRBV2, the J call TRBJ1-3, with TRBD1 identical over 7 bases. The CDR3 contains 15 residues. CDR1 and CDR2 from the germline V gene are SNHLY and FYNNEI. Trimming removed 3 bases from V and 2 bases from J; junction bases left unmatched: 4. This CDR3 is CASSEGTVTGNTIYF. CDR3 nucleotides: TGTGCCAGCAGTGAGGGGACAGTAACTGGAAACACCATATATTTT.

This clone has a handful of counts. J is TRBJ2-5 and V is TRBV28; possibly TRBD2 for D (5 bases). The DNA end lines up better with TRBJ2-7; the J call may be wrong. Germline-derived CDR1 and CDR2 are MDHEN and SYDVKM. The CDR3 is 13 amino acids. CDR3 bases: TGTGCCAGCAGACCCCCGGGAACCTACGAGCAGTACTTC. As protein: CASRPPGTYEQYF.